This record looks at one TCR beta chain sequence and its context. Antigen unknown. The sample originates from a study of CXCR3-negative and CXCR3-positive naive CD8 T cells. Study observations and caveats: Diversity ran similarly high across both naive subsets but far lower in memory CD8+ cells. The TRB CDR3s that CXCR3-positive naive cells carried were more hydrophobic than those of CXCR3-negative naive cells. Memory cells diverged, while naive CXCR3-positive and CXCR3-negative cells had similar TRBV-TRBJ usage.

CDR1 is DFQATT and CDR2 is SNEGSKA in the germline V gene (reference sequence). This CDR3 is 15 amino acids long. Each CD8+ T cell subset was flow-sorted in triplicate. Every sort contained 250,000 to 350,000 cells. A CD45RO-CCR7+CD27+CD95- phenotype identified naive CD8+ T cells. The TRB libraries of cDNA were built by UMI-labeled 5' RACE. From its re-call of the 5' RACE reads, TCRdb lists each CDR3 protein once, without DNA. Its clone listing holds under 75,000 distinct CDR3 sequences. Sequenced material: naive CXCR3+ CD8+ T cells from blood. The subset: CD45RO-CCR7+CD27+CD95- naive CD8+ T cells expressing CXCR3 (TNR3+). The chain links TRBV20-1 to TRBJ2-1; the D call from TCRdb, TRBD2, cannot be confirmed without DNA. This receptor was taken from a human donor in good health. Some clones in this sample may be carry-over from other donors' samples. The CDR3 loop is CSARDLEVANHEQFF.